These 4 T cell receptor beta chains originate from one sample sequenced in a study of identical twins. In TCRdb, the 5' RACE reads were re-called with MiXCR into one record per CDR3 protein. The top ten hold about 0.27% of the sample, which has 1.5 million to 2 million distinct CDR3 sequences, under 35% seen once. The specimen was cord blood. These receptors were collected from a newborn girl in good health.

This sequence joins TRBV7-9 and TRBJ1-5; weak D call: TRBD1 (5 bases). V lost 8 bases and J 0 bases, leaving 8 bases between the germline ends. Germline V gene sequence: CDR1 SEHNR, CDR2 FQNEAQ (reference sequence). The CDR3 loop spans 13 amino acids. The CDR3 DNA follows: TGTGCCAGCGGGACGGATAGCAATCAGCCCCAGCATTTT. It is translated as CASGTDSNQPQHF. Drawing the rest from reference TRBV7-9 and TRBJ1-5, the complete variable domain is DTGVSQNPRHKITKRGQNVTFRCDPISEHNRLYWYRQTLGQGPEFLTYFQNEAQLEKSRLLSDRFSAERPKGSFSTLEIQRTEQGDSAMYLCASGTDSNQPQHFGDGTRLSIL.

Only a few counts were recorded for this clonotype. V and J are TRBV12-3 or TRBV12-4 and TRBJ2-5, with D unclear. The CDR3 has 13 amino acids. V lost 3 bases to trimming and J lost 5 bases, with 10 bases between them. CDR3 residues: CASSFFARETQYF. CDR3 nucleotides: TGTGCCAGCAGTTTTTTCGCCCGCGAGACCCAGTACTTC.

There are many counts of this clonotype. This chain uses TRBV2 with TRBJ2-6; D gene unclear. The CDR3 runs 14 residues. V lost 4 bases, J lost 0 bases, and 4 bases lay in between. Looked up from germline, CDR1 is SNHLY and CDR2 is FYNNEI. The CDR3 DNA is TGTGCCAGCAGTGCGTTCTCTGGGGCCAACGTCCTGACTTTC. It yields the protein CASSAFSGANVLTF.

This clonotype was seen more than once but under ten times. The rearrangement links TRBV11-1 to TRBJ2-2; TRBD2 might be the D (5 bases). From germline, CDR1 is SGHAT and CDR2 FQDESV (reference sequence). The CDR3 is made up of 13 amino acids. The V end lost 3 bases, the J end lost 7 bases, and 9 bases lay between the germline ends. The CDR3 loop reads CASSLRANGELFF. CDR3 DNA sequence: TGTGCCAGCAGCTTGAGGGCGAACGGGGAGCTGTTTTTT.